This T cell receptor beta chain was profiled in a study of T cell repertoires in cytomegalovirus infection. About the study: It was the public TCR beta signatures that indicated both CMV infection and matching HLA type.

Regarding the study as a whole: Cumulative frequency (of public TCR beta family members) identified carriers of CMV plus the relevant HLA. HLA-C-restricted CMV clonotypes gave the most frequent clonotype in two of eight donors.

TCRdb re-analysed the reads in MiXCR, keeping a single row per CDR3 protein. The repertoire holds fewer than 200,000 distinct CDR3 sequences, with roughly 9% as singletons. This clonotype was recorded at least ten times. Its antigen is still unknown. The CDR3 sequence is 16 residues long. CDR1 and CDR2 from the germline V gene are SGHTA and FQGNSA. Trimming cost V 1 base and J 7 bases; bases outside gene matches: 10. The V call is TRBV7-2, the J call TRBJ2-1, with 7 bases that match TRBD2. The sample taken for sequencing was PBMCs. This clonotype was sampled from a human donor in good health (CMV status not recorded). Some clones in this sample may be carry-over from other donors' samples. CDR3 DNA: TGTGCCAGCAGCTTAGTGGGGCTAGCGGTAGGGAATGAGCAGTTCTTC. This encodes CASSLVGLAVGNEQFF.